Following are 12 T cell receptor beta chains from one sample sequenced in a study of spatial heterogeneity in lung cancer. These receptors' antigens are unknown. Using its own MiXCR run on the 5' RACE reads, TCRdb lists one record per CDR3 protein. The sample lists 2,500 to 3,500 distinct CDR3 sequences, 17% seen once, with roughly 15% in the top ten. The time point was: sample taken at primary tumor resection. Overall study findings and caveats: Mutation tallies in tumors tracked expanded intratumoral alpha and beta TCR counts.

This specimen was lung tumor tissue, taken at surgery. Receptor source: a male donor with early-stage non-small cell lung cancer.

As regards this clonotype: The library was prepared for alpha chains; this beta chain is a stray read, so its frequency means little. The chain recombines TRBV7-9 with TRBJ2-5; D uncertain. Trimming removed 1 base at V and 4 bases at J, with 16 bases between. The CDR3 is made up of 16 amino acids. Germline lookup yields CDR1 SEHNR and CDR2 FQNEAQ (reference sequence). The CDR3 DNA follows: TGTGCCAGCAGCTTAGATGAGGTGACCCTACTAGAGACCCAGTACTTC. Translated: CASSLDEVTLLETQYF.

This clonotype is classed as large. Found in a library prepared for alpha chains, this beta chain is an off-target read, and its abundance has little meaning. This chain connects TRBV7-2 to TRBJ2-1; D possibly matches TRBD1 or TRBD2 (5 bases each). Between the trimmed V and J ends, which lost 4 bases and 10 bases, there was a span of 11 bases. Germline CDR1 is SGHTA and CDR2 is FQGNSA. This CDR3 contains 12 residues. CDR3 coding DNA: TGTGCCAGCAGCTCTGGGGGATTCGAGCAGTTCTTC. Residues: CASSSGGFEQFF.

As concerns this clonotype: This beta chain is a stray sequence in a library constructed for alpha chains; its clone size is not meaningful. V gene TRBV4-1 combines with J gene TRBJ2-7, with 7 bases aligning to TRBD2. The length of the CDR3 is 14 residues. J was trimmed by 4 bases and V by 3 bases; bases with no gene match: 6. Per the germline V gene, CDR1 is MGHRA and CDR2 is YSYEKL. In DNA, the CDR3 is TGCGCCAGCAGCCATCCCGGGGAGGGGTACGAGCAGTACTTC. This encodes CASSHPGEGYEQYF.

This clonotype was detected only a few times. Found in a library prepared for alpha chains, this beta chain is an off-target read, and its abundance has little meaning. The chain uses TRBV7-9 and TRBJ2-7; D unclear. Germline values: CDR1 SEHNR, CDR2 FQNEAQ (reference sequence). V lost 5 bases and J 3 bases, leaving 14 bases between the germline ends. The CDR3 is 14 amino acids. DNA for the CDR3: TGTGCCAGCAGCCCATTTCCGGCTGGCTACGAGCAGTACTTC. Residues: CASSPFPAGYEQYF.

In its sample, this clonotype is medium-sized. As an off-target read in a library built for alpha chains, this beta chain has a frequency of little significance. The chain recombines TRBV4-3 with TRBJ2-3; D tentatively fits TRBD1 or TRBD2 (9 bases each). Trimming left V 0 bases short and J 6 bases short, with 16 bases between. The CDR3 covers 16 residues. CDR1 is LGHNA, CDR2 YSLEER, per germline. The CDR3 DNA is TGCGCCAGCAGCCAAGACCTAGCGGGACAGGGCGATACGCAGTATTTT. Protein: CASSQDLAGQGDTQYF.

This clonotype rates as medium-sized. This beta chain is off target for a library built for alpha chains, so its abundance means little. The chain uses TRBV20-1 and TRBJ1-1; 10 positions match TRBD1. The CDR3 has 13 amino acids. Germline V gene data show CDR1 as DFQATT and CDR2 as SNEGSKA (reference sequence). With 3 bases clipped from V and 5 bases from J, the junction kept 3 bases outside the gene matches. This CDR3 reads CSARGTGETEAFF. CDR3 nucleotides: TGCAGTGCTAGGGGGACAGGGGAAACTGAAGCTTTCTTT.

This clonotype is large. This beta chain appears as a stray read in a library generated for alpha chains; its size is not informative. This sequence joins TRBV28 and TRBJ2-1; 8 nucleotides line up with TRBD2. CDR1 MDHEN and CDR2 SYDVKM come from the germline V gene. The CDR3 runs to 12 residues. J lost 13 bases, V lost 2 bases, and 4 bases had no gene match. DNA for the CDR3: TGTGCCAGCAGTTTAGGGCGGGAGGTTCAGTTCTTC. It translates to CASSLGREVQFF. Complete variable domain (other parts from reference TRBV28 and TRBJ2-1): DVKVTQSSRYLVKRTGEKVFLECVQDMDHENMFWYRQDPGLGLRLIYFSYDVKMKEKGDIPEGYSVSREKKERFSLILESASTNQTSMYLCASSLGREVQFFGPGTRLTVL.

Points on this clonotype: For a library built for alpha chains, this beta chain is a stray read; little rests on its size. This chain links TRBV27 with TRBJ1-1; maybe TRBD1 (6 bases). The V gene lost 5 bases and the J gene lost 4 bases, with 14 bases spanning the gap. The CDR3 totals 14 residues. The germline CDR1 and CDR2 sequences are MNHEY and SMNVEV (reference sequence). CDR3: CASSEQGEGTEAFF. In DNA, the CDR3 is TGTGCCAGCAGTGAACAGGGCGAAGGCACTGAAGCTTTCTTT.

By sample share, this clonotype is medium-sized. This beta chain turned up in a library designed for alpha chains; as an off-target read, its abundance says little. This sequence joins TRBV7-2 and TRBJ1-6, with 7 bases aligning to TRBD1. Looked up from germline, CDR1 is SGHTA and CDR2 is FQGNSA. The CDR3 has 17 amino acids. The trim removed 2 bases at V and 8 bases at J, leaving 12 bases unmatched. The CDR3 loop is CASSLSGRGPNDSPLHF. In DNA, the CDR3 is TGTGCCAGCAGCTTATCGGGGAGGGGGCCTAATGATTCACCCCTCCACTTT.

This clonotype ranks as medium-sized. This beta chain represents an off-target read in a library built for alpha chains; its size is of limited meaning. The gene calls are TRBV24-1 and TRBJ1-1; TRBD1 matches at 9 bases. The germline gives CDR1 KGHDR, CDR2 SFDVKD. V was clipped by 5 bases and J by 4 bases; unmatched bases: 13. This CDR3 comprises 17 residues. The CDR3 nucleotides read TGTGCCACCAGTGCCGTCCGCCGCCGGGACAGGGCCACTGAAGCTTTCTTT. This sequence encodes CATSAVRRRDRATEAFF.

In this sample, this clonotype is medium-sized. The library was prepared for alpha chains; this beta chain is a stray read, so its frequency means little. The chain joins TRBV7-2 to TRBJ2-3, with TRBD1 matching over 7 bases. The CDR3 runs 14 residues. The germline CDR1 and CDR2 sequences are SGHTA and FQGNSA. After removal of 4 bases from V and 5 bases from J, the junction contained 6 bases not matched to a gene. CDR3 sequence (DNA): TGTGCCAGCAGCTCCAACAGGGGCGTAGATACGCAGTATTTT. This codes for CASSSNRGVDTQYF.

Worth noting for this clonotype: Because the library targeted alpha chains, this beta chain is an off-target read whose size means little. CDR3 nucleotides: TGTGCCAGCAGCCAAGAGTCTAGCGGGGGGGCCAGTAATGAGCAGTTCTTC. Its protein is CASSQESSGGASNEQFF. V usage is TRBV3-1 and J usage is TRBJ2-1; TRBD2 matches at 12 bases. V was clipped by 0 bases and J by 7 bases; unmatched bases: 7. Germline lookup yields CDR1 LGHDT and CDR2 YNNKEL (reference sequence). The CDR3 is made up of 17 amino acids.